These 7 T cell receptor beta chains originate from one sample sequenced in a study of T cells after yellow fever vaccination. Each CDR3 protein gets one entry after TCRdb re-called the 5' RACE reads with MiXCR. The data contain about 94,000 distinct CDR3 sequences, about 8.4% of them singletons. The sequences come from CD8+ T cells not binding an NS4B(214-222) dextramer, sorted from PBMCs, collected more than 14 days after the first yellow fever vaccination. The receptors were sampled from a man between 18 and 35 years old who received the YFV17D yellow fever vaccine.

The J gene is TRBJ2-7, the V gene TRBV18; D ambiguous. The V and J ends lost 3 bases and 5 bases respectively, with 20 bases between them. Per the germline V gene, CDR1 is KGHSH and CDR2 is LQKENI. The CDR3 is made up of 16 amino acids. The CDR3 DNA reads TGTGCCAGCTCACCTGAGGCCGGTGCGCAAGTTGACGAGCAGTACGTC. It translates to CASSPEAGAQVDEQYV.

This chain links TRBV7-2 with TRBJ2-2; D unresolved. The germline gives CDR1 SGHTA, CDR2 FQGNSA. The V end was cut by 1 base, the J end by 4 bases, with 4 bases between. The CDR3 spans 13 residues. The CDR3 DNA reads TGTGCCAGCAGCTTAGTTACCACCGGGGAGCTGTTTTTT. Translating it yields CASSLVTTGELFF.

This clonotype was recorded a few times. The CDR3 DNA is TGTGCCAGCAGCCCGGGGGGTGCGGGCTACACCTTC. It translates to CASSPGGAGYTF. The rearrangement uses TRBV9 and TRBJ1-2; D is perhaps TRBD1 (5 bases). V lost 4 bases to trimming and J lost 8 bases, with 12 bases between them. The CDR3 consists of 12 residues. Germline V gives CDR1 SGDLS, CDR2 YYNGEE.

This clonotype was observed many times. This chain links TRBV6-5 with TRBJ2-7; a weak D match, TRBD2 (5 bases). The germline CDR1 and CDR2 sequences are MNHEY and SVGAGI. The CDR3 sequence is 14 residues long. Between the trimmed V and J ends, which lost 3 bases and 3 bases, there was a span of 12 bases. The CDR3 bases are TGTGCCAGCAGTTATTTATACGGGGACTACGAGCAGTACTTC. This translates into CASSYLYGDYEQYF.

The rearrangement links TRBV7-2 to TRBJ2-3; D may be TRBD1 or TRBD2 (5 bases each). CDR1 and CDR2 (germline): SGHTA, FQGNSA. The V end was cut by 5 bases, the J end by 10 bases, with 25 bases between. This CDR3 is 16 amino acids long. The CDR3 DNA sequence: TGTGCCAGCAGCGGCCGGGACGCCCAGGACCCCTGGGCGCAGTATTTT. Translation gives CASSGRDAQDPWAQYF.

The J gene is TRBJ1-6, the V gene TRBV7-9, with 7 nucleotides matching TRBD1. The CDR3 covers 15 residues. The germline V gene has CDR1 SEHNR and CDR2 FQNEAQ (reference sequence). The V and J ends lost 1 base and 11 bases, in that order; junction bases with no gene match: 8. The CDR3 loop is CASSLDEGAWAPLHF. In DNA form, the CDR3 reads TGTGCCAGCAGCTTAGATGAGGGGGCTTGGGCACCCCTCCACTTT.

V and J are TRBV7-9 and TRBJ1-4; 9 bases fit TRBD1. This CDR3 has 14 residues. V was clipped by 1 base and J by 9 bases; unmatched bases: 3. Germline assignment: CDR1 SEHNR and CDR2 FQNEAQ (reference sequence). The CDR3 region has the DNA TGTGCCAGCAGCTTAGGACAGGGGGTGCAAAAACTGTTTTTT. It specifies CASSLGQGVQKLFF.